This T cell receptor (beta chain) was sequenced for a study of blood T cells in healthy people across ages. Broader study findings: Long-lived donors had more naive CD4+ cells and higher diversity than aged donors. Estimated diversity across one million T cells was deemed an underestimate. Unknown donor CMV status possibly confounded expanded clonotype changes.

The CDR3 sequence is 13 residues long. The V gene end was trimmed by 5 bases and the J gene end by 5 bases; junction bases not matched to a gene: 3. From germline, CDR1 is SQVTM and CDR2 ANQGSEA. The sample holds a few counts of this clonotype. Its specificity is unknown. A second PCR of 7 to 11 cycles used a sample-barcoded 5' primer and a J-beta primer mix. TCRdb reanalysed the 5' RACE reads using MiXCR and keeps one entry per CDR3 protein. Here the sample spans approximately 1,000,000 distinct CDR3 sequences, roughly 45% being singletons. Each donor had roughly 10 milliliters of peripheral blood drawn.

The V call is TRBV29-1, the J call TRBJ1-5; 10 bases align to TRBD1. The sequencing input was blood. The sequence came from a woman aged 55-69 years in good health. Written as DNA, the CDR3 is TGCAGCGTTTCAGACAGGGGGCATCAGCCCCAGCATTTT. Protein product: CSVSDRGHQPQHF.